Each of the 8 T cell receptor beta chains below was sequenced from the same sample in a study of T cells in Graves' hyperthyroidism and ophthalmopathy. Regions amplified from RNA transcripts were the TCR beta CDR3 regions. With the HTBI primer set, the TCR CDR3 went through a first round of RT-PCR. Using its own MiXCR run on the multiplex PCR reads, TCRdb lists one record per CDR3 protein. Here the sample spans about 180,000 distinct CDR3 sequences, about 18% being singletons. The sequencing input was blood. These receptors originate from a woman in her forties or fifties with Graves' hyperthyroidism.

This clonotype was seen many times. The chain recombines TRBV7-9 with TRBJ2-7; D call uncertain. The length of the CDR3 is 11 residues. Germline V gene sequence: CDR1 SEHNR, CDR2 FQNEAQ (reference sequence). The V and J ends lost 8 bases and 2 bases respectively, with 7 bases between them. The CDR3 spells CASCSTYEQYF. The CDR3 DNA sequence: TGTGCCAGCTGCTCAACCTACGAGCAGTACTTC. The whole variable domain, filled in from reference TRBV7-9 and TRBJ2-7, reads DTGVSQNPRHKITKRGQNVTFRCDPISEHNRLYWYRQTLGQGPEFLTYFQNEAQLEKSRLLSDRFSAERPKGSFSTLEIQRTEQGDSAMYLCASCSTYEQYFGPGTRLTVT.

This clonotype has more than one count but fewer than ten. CDR3 DNA: TGTGCCAGCAGCCAAGATCTAAGGACAGGGGGGTACAATGAGCAGTTCTTC. It encodes CASSQDLRTGGYNEQFF. V is TRBV3-1 and J is TRBJ2-1, with TRBD1 matching over 10 bases. The germline gives CDR1 LGHDT, CDR2 YNNKEL (reference sequence). This CDR3 contains 17 residues. V dropped 0 bases and J dropped 4; count of bases not matched to a gene: 6.

This clonotype was counted once. The chain joins TRBV7-2 to TRBJ1-1, with D possibly TRBD1 on 5 matching bases. The CDR3 totals 16 residues. Trimming took off 2 bases at V and 6 bases at J, with 19 bases between the two ends. The germline CDR1 and CDR2 sequences are SGHTA and FQGNSA. CDR3 protein: CASSLRGSLIPSEAFF. The CDR3 DNA sequence: TGTGCCAGCAGCTTACGGGGGTCGCTTATTCCCTCTGAAGCTTTCTTT.

The chain employs TRBV4-3 and TRBJ1-6; a weak D match, TRBD1 (6 bases). V lost 1 base, J lost 0 bases, and 10 bases lay in between. The CDR3 has 17 residues. Germline V CDR1 and CDR2: LGHNA, YSLEER. The CDR3 nucleotides are TGCGCCAGCAGCCAAGGGACCAGGGGCTCCTATAATTCACCCCTCCACTTT. This sequence encodes CASSQGTRGSYNSPLHF.

This clonotype was observed many times. The chain is built from TRBV9 and TRBJ1-5, with D possibly TRBD1 on 6 matching bases. The CDR3 runs to 14 residues. Deletions cut 6 bases from V and 1 base from J, with 11 bases between. Germline values: CDR1 SGDLS, CDR2 YYNGEE. CDR3 protein: CASNGGPSNQPQHF. DNA of the CDR3: TGTGCCAGCAATGGGGGGCCAAGCAATCAGCCCCAGCATTTT. The full variable domain, with the rest looked up from reference TRBV9 and TRBJ1-5, is DSGVTQTPKHLITATGQRVTLRCSPRSGDLSVYWYQQSLDQGLQFLIQYYNGEERAKGNILERFSAQQFPDLHSELNLSSLELGDSALYFCASNGGPSNQPQHFGDGTRLSIL.

There are a few counts of this clonotype. This chain links TRBV4-2 with TRBJ1-1; possibly TRBD1 for D (5 bases). This CDR3 spans 15 amino acids. Trimming shortened V by 4 bases and J by 0 bases, and 12 bases separated the two germline ends. CDR1 LGHNA and CDR2 YNFKEQ come from the germline V gene. The CDR3 reads CASSLWDGMNTEAFF. The CDR3 nucleotides read TGTGCCAGCAGCCTGTGGGACGGGATGAACACTGAAGCTTTCTTT.

This clonotype was detected ten times or more. The rearrangement uses TRBV9 and TRBJ2-7; 8 positions agree with TRBD1. The CDR3 loop spans 14 amino acids. Trimming cost V 4 bases and J 5 bases; bases outside gene matches: 8. Germline CDR1 is SGDLS and CDR2 is YYNGEE. CDR3 nucleotide sequence: TGTGCCAGCAGCTACGGTGGACAGGGACACGAGCAGTACTTC. Protein: CASSYGGQGHEQYF.

There are many counts of this clonotype. The chain couples TRBV12-3 or TRBV12-4 to TRBJ1-5; D possibly corresponds to TRBD1 (5 bases). There are 12 residues in the CDR3. Trimming left V 6 bases short and J 4 bases short, with 7 bases between. The CDR3 nucleotides read TGTGCCAGCAGCAGGGAGAATCAGCCCCAGCATTTT. This codes for CASSRENQPQHF.